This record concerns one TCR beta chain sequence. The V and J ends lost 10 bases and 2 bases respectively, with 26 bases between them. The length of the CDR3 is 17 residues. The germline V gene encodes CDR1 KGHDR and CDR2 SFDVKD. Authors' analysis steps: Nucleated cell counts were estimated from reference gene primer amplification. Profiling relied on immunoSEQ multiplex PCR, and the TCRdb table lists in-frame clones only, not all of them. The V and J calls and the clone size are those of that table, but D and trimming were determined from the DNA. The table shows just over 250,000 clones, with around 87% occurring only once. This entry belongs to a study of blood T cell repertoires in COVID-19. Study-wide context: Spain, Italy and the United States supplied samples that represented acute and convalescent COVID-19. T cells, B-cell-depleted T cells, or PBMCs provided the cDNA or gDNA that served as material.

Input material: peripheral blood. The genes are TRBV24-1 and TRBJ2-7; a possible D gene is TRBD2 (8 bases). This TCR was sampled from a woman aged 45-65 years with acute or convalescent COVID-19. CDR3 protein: CATGTAPGSSGTYEQYF. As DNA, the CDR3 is TGTGCCACGGGGACAGCTCCCGGGAGTAGCGGGACCTACGAGCAGTACTTC.